This TCR beta chain comes out of a study of tumor-infiltrating lymphocytes in primary liver carcinoma. At the level of the study: Enrolled patients were male and female, aged 30 to 69 years.

Reverse transcription of about 500 ng total RNA with a constant-region primer produced TCR beta cDNA. Researchers made the TCR beta libraries by running three nested multiplex PCR rounds with slightly modified ARM-PCR. The two initial PCR rounds, roughly 10 cycles each, used TRBV1-TRBV30 forward and C-beta reverse primers. One entry per CDR3 protein, called by TCRdb with MiXCR from the multiplex PCR reads. The table lists approximately 110,000 distinct CDR3 sequences, 64% of them singletons. Both RNA and DNA were isolated together from roughly 20-30 mg of bulk tissue that had not been sorted. Each tumor had five separate regions sampled. Study results and caveats: Lesser overlap characterized tumor-adjacent and tumor-blood pairs relative to tumor region pairs.

This clonotype came up once. Its antigen is unidentified. One end of the junction is discordant with germline, which a read error may explain. Per the germline V gene, CDR1 is GTSNPN and CDR2 is SVGIG (reference sequence). CDR3 length: 14 residues. This TCR came from a woman aged 55-69 years with primary liver carcinoma and hepatitis B virus infection. The chain recombines TRBV30 with TRBJ1-6; tentative D call: TRBD1 (5 bases). Sequences were obtained from liver tumor tissue from sampling region 3. The sample's subset: tumor region T3, left-lateral pole. CDR3 DNA: TGTGTCTGGAATAAGGGGAACTATAATTCACCCCTCCATTTT. Its protein product is CVWNKGNYNSPLHF.